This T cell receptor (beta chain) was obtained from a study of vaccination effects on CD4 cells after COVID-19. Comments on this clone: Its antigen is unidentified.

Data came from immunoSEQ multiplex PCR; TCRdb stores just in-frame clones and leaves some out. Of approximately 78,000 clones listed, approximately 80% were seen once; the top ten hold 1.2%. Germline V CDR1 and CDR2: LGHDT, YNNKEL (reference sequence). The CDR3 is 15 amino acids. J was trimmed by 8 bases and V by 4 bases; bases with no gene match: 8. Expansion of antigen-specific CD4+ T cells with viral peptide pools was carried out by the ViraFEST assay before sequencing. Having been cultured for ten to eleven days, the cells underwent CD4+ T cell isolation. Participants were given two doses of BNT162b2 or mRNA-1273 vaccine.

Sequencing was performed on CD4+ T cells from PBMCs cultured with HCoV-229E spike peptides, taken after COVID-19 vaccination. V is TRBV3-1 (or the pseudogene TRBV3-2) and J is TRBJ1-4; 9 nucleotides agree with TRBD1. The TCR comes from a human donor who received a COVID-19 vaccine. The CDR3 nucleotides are TGTGCCAGCAGCCGAACCGGGACAGGGCAGGAAAAACTGTTTTTT. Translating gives CASSRTGTGQEKLFF.